The sequence of this TCR beta chain was determined in a study of chemoradiotherapy in HPV16-positive cancers. Study information: Candidate HPV-specific clones and shared TCR motifs came from a couple of HPV16-positive patients. Findings and limits, study-wide: Better recurrence-free survival went with HPV-responsive T-cell expansion in HPV16-positive patients. HPV-specific T cells were functionally defined from only a couple of HPV16-positive patients.

Measured with immunoSEQ multiplex PCR; TCRdb has only the in-frame clones, and not every one. The data show 20,000 to 25,000 clones, with roughly 90% seen just once and approximately 5.8% held by the top ten. The CDR3 covers 15 residues. The junction had 3 bases not matched to a gene; V was cut back by 3 bases and J by 5 bases. Germline CDR1 LNHDA, CDR2 SQIVND (reference sequence). Over chemoradiotherapy, repertoires were sampled more than once. Remarks on this clone: What it binds is unknown.

This sequence joins TRBV19 and TRBJ2-3, with 12 bases lining up with TRBD2. The source is a human donor with HPV-associated anogenital cancer. Source: blood, taken from a patient who underwent chemoradiotherapy. DNA of the CDR3: TGTGCCAGTAGTATTCCTAGCGGGGGGGTAGATACGCAGTATTTT. This encodes CASSIPSGGVDTQYF.